This T cell receptor (beta chain) comes out of a study of tumor-infiltrating lymphocytes in localized non-small cell lung cancer. The wider study: From each patient, both tumor and uninvolved lung, non-adjacent to tumor, were sampled.

The CDR3 extends over 16 amino acids. The germline V gene has CDR1 MNHNY and CDR2 SVGAGI (reference sequence). V shed 5 bases and J shed 0 bases, with 16 bases lying between them. Only in-frame clones appear in the TCRdb table, and some are missing; sequencing was by immunoSEQ multiplex PCR. The sample has 21,000 or so clones, just under 75% seen once. The rearrangement uses TRBV6-6 and TRBJ1-1; possibly TRBD1 for D (5 bases). Sequences were obtained from lung tumor tissue. The receptor was isolated from a human donor with non-small cell lung cancer. The CDR3 DNA is TGTGCCAGCAGTCGAACCTCAGGGAGGATGAACACTGAAGCTTTCTTT. Its translation is CASSRTSGRMNTEAFF.